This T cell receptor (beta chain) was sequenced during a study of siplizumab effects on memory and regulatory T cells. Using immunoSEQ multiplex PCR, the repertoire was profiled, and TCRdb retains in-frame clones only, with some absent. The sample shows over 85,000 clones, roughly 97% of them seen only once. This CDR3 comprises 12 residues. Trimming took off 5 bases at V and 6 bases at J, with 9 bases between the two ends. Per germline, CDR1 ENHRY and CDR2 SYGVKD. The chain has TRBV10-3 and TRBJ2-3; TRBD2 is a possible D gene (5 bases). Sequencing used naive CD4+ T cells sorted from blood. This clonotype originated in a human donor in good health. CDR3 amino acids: CAISPSRDTQYF. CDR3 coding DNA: TGTGCCATCAGTCCTAGCAGGGATACGCAGTATTTT.